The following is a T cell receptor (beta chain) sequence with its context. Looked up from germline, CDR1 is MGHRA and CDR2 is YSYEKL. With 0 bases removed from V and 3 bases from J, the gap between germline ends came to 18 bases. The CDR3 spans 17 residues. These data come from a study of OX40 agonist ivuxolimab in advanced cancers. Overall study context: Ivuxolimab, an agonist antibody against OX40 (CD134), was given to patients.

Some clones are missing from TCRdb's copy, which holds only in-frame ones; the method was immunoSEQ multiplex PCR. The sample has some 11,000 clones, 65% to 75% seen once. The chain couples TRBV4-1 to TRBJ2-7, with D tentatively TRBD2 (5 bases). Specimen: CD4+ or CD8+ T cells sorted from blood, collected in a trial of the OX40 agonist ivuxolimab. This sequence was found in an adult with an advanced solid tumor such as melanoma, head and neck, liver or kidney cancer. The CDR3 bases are TGCGCCAGCAGCCAAGATCGGGATAAAACTGGTGGCTACGAGCAGTACTTC. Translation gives CASSQDRDKTGGYEQYF.